One TCR beta chain is described in this entry. Its matching antigen is unknown. ViraFEST expansion of antigen-specific CD4+ T cells with viral peptide pools preceded sequencing. CD4+ T cell isolation took place after approximately 11 days of culture. People in the vaccine group had not been infected with SARS-CoV-2 before, and their nucleocapsid antibodies were negative. This specimen belongs to a study of vaccination effects on CD4 cells after COVID-19. Study-wide background: Each person got two doses of an mRNA SARS-CoV-2 vaccine, BNT162b2 or mRNA-1273.

The repertoire was sequenced with immunoSEQ multiplex PCR; TCRdb's copy has only in-frame clones and lacks some. The table lists tens of thousands of clones, 76% of them singletons. CDR3 length: 15 amino acids. Trimming left V 2 bases short and J 0 bases short, with 9 bases between. Germline V gene lookup returns CDR1 SGHTA and CDR2 FQGTGA. Broader study findings: Infection-derived and vaccine-derived clones contracted markedly late after vaccination.

Sequenced here: CD4+ T cells from PBMCs cultured with HCoV-NL63 spike peptides, sampled before COVID-19 vaccination. The V and J genes are TRBV7-3 and TRBJ2-3; D ambiguous. This clonotype was sampled from a human donor who received a COVID-19 vaccine. CDR3 sequence (DNA): TGTGCCAGCAGCTTATATCAGGCCAGCACAGATACGCAGTATTTT. This encodes CASSLYQASTDTQYF.